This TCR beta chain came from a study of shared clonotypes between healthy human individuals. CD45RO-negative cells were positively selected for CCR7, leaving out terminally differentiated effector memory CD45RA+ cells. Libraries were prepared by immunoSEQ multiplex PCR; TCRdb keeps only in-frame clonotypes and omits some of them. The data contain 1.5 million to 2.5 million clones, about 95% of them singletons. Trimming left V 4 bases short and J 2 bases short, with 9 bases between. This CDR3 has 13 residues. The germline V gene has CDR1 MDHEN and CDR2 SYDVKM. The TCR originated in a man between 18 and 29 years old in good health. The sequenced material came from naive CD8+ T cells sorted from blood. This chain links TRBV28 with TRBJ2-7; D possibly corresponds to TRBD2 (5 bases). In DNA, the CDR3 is TGTGCCAGCAGTTCCCCCGGGACCTACGAGCAGTACTTC. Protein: CASSSPGTYEQYF.